This T cell receptor beta chain was recorded in a study of metastatic and nonmetastatic thyroid tumors (dated by TCRdb to 2020 to 2022). With respect to the entire study: For patients with malignant and with benign thyroid disease, the researchers compared repertoires between peripheral blood samples and tumor or nodule tissue samples. Overall study outcomes, separate from this receptor: In both blood and tumor samples, TCR beta diversity was reported to be significantly higher in malignant tumors than in benign nodules.

Library prep was done by PCR. Sequenced on an Illumina HiSeq 4000. The TCR beta-chain CDR3 region of each patient was profiled by high-throughput sequencing. Processing in the source paper ran as follows. The researchers built a classifier to tell apart papillary thyroid cancer patients with distant metastasis, based on CDR3 differences among clinicopathological groups. The Shannon index was used to measure repertoire diversity, and the Morisita-Horn index was used to measure how similar tumor and blood repertoires were. TCRdb reprocessed the public reads (quality trimming at Q25 with fastp, clone calling with MiXCR) and kept in-frame beta chains. TCRdb, rather than the study authors, made the V and J calls. The sample includes around 20,000 clones, with around 16% observed a single time. The ten top clones hold 18% of the sample. This clone was seen ten or more times. The antigen this receptor binds is unknown. Base qualities are not at hand, and no much larger clone is one base apart.

Before undergoing thyroid surgery, none of the patients had been given any kind of treatment. The study retrospectively analysed patient clinical samples collected from about 2012 to 2019 using T-cell receptor beta sequencing. The germline V gene (reference sequence) sets CDR1 to LGHDT and CDR2 to YNNKEL. V is pared back by 3 bases and J by 8 bases, with 16 bases lying between the germline termini. Counted from cysteine to phenylalanine, this CDR3 has 15 amino acids. The sequence is cut down to CDR3 DNA, 45 bases in frame from base 1. Sequencing used blood. The TCR sequence derives from a male donor with papillary thyroid cancer or a benign thyroid nodule (not recorded which). Some clones in this sample may be carry-over from other donors' samples. Here the chain combines TRBV3-1 and TRBJ1-4; tentative D gene TRBD1, with 5 bases matching. The sequence in DNA is TGTGCCAGCAGCCAGGAGACGGGGGGAGGAGAAAAACTGTTTTTT. Its protein reads: CASSQETGGGEKLFF.